The 26 T cell receptor beta chains listed next were all sequenced from one sample in a study of cytomegalovirus exposure and HLA in healthy donors. Sequenced by immunoSEQ multiplex PCR; TCRdb stores in-frame clones only, minus some. The sample includes over 100,000 clones, about 88% of them seen just once. Material for sequencing was PBMCs. The origin of the receptors is a woman aged 18-29 years in good health and CMV-seronegative.

This clone was seen many times. CDR3: CASSQGTGEAYEQYF. The CDR3 DNA reads as TGCGCCAGCAGCCAAGGGACAGGGGAGGCCTACGAGCAGTACTTC. The chain carries TRBV4-3 and TRBJ2-7, with 9 bases fitting TRBD1. CDR1 is LGHNA and CDR2 is YSLEER in the germline V gene. The ends lost 1 base at V and 2 bases at J; junction bases unmatched: 3. This CDR3 has 15 residues.

The genes are TRBV27 and TRBJ2-3; TRBD2 aligns across 9 bases. CDR1 is MNHEY and CDR2 is SMNVEV in the germline V gene (reference sequence). The CDR3 is made up of 15 amino acids. With 8 bases clipped from V and 9 bases from J, the junction kept 15 bases outside the gene matches. DNA for the CDR3: TGTGCCAGCGCGCCTTGGACAAGTAGCGGGAGAACGCAGTATTTT. Its translation: CASAPWTSSGRTQYF.

The V and J genes are TRBV7-8 and TRBJ2-1, with a weak D call TRBD2 (5 bases). V dropped 3 bases and J dropped 4 bases, with 7 bases sitting between them. CDR3 length: 13 residues. Germline lookup yields CDR1 SGHVS and CDR2 FQNEAQ. CDR3 sequence reads: CASSFSGYNEQFF. Written as DNA, the CDR3 is TGTGCCAGCAGCTTTTCGGGGTACAATGAGCAGTTCTTC.

The V and J genes are TRBV5-4 and TRBJ2-1; a weak D match, TRBD2 (7 bases). The CDR3 length is 16 residues. The germline V gene has CDR1 SGHNT and CDR2 YYREEE (reference sequence). Trimming pared 0 bases from V and 4 bases from J, leaving 14 bases between. CDR3 residues: CASSLDLAGAYNEQFF. The CDR3 coding sequence is TGTGCCAGCAGCTTGGATCTGGCGGGGGCGTACAATGAGCAGTTCTTC.

This clone was counted once. The J gene is TRBJ2-4, the V gene TRBV9; D is unresolved. Looked up from germline, CDR1 is SGDLS and CDR2 is YYNGEE. Trimming removed 4 bases at V and 6 bases at J, with 14 bases between. This CDR3 has 14 amino acids. CDR3 amino acids: CASSPSTQLNIQYF. The CDR3 bases are TGTGCCAGCAGCCCCTCCACACAGCTAAACATTCAGTACTTC.

The gene calls are TRBV6-1 and TRBJ2-5, with 11 nucleotides matching TRBD2. The CDR3 covers 15 residues. CDR1 and CDR2 from the germline V gene are MNHNS and SASEGT. V lost 7 bases to trimming and J lost 5 bases; unmatched junction nucleotides: 9. CDR3 sequence (DNA): TGTGCCAGCACCTCCCGACTAGCGGGACTCGAGACCCAGTACTTC. Encoded protein: CASTSRLAGLETQYF.

This clone was detected once. The CDR3 here is CASSPQQAGGKKETQYF. The CDR3 DNA reads TGTGCCAGCTCACCGCAACAGGCTGGGGGGAAGAAAGAGACCCAGTACTTC. The chain has TRBV18 and TRBJ2-5; the D gene is possibly TRBD2 (6 bases). Germline-derived CDR1 and CDR2 are KGHSH and LQKENI. V lost 3 bases and J lost 3, with 20 bases in between. The CDR3 has 17 residues.

The J gene is TRBJ1-3, the V gene TRBV10-2, with TRBD1 as a possible D gene (5 bases). The V and J ends lost 4 bases and 3 bases respectively, with 16 bases between them. From germline, CDR1 is WSHSY and CDR2 SAAADI. The CDR3 contains 16 residues. CDR3 nucleotide sequence: TGCGCCAGCAGTGGATCTACAGGCCTAGATGGAAACACCATATATTTT. Its protein is CASSGSTGLDGNTIYF.

The J gene is TRBJ2-6, the V gene TRBV9; no firm D call. Germline V lookup: CDR1 SGDLS, CDR2 YYNGEE. Between the trimmed V and J ends, which lost 4 bases and 0 bases, there was a span of 17 bases. This CDR3 contains 18 residues. Here the CDR3 reads CASSTRLSVSSGANVLTF. As DNA, the CDR3 is TGTGCCAGCAGCACCCGACTTTCCGTGAGCTCTGGGGCCAACGTCCTGACTTTC.

This chain links TRBV9 with TRBJ1-4; perhaps TRBD1 as D (5 bases). Germline V lookup: CDR1 SGDLS, CDR2 YYNGEE. V dropped 1 base and J dropped 5 bases, with 15 bases sitting between them. The CDR3 is made up of 16 amino acids. The CDR3 DNA follows: TGTGCCAGCAGCGTAAATCAGGGCCCCTCAAATGAAAAACTGTTTTTT. As protein: CASSVNQGPSNEKLFF.

This clone was observed a single time. CDR3 coding DNA: TGTGCCTGGACCCCCGCGGCGTACACTGAAGCTTTCTTT. It translates to CAWTPAAYTEAFF. The V call is TRBV30, the J call TRBJ1-1; D is ambiguous. The CDR3 extends over 13 amino acids. V shed 4 bases and J shed 3 bases, with 12 bases lying between them. From germline, CDR1 is GTSNPN and CDR2 SVGIG (reference sequence). The full variable domain, completed using reference TRBV30 and TRBJ1-1, is SQTIHQWPATLVQPVGSPLSLECTVEGTSNPNLYWYRQAAGRGLQLLFYSVGIGQISSEVPQNLSASRPQDRQFILSSKKLLLSDSGFYLCAWTPAAYTEAFFGQGTRLTVV.

V and J are TRBV28 and TRBJ2-5; D may be TRBD2 (5 bases). The CDR3 totals 10 residues. Germline V gene sequence: CDR1 MDHEN, CDR2 SYDVKM. V lost 6 bases to trimming and J lost 7 bases, with 6 bases between them. CDR3 residues: CASSEGTQYF. In nucleotides, the CDR3 is TGTGCCAGCAGCGAGGGGACCCAGTACTTC.

This chain links TRBV27 with TRBJ1-2; 8 nucleotides align to TRBD1. The ends lost 3 bases at V and 9 bases at J; junction bases unmatched: 15. Germline CDR1 reads MNHEY; CDR2 reads SMNVEV (reference sequence). The CDR3 is 16 amino acids. The CDR3 loop is CASSFRVGQGRYSYTF. The CDR3 nucleotides are TGTGCCAGCAGTTTTCGCGTAGGACAGGGTAGATACAGCTACACCTTC.

The V call is TRBV7-2, the J call TRBJ2-7, with D tentatively TRBD2 (6 bases). The ends were cut back, 5 bases at V and 0 bases at J, with 14 bases in the middle. Germline V CDR1 and CDR2: SGHTA, FQGNSA. The CDR3 has 15 amino acids. CDR3 residues: CASSPSGTLSYEQYF. As DNA, the CDR3 is TGTGCCAGCAGCCCGTCCGGGACTCTCTCCTACGAGCAGTACTTC.

This clone has more than one count but fewer than ten. V is TRBV6-4 and J is TRBJ2-1; 9 positions agree with TRBD2. Germline V gives CDR1 MRHNA, CDR2 SNTAGT. CDR3 length: 15 amino acids. The ends lost 4 bases at V and 5 bases at J; junction bases unmatched: 6. The CDR3 protein is CASSGSSGAHNEQFF. The DNA of the CDR3 is TGTGCCAGCAGTGGATCTAGCGGGGCCCACAATGAGCAGTTCTTC.

This rearrangement joins TRBV19 to TRBJ2-3; D is unclear. This CDR3 has 11 residues. The germline V gene encodes CDR1 LNHDA and CDR2 SQIVND (reference sequence). Trimming removed 10 bases at V and 12 bases at J, with 17 bases between. For the CDR3, the DNA is TGTGCCACATTGTCCCGTGCTCTACAGTATTTT. As protein: CATLSRALQYF.

The CDR3 nucleotides read TGTGCCAGCAGCCCCACTCTAAGTAAATCCTACAATGAGCAGTTCTTC. Protein: CASSPTLSKSYNEQFF. V usage is TRBV7-9 and J usage is TRBJ2-1; no definite D call. V gave up 5 bases and J gave up 1 base, with 15 bases separating them. The CDR3 is 16 amino acids. Per germline, CDR1 SEHNR and CDR2 FQNEAQ (reference sequence).

This clone was recorded only once. V and J are TRBV27 and TRBJ2-5, with a tentative D call TRBD1 (6 bases). The germline V gene has CDR1 MNHEY and CDR2 SMNVEV (reference sequence). The CDR3 length is 15 residues. Deletions cut 5 bases from V and 5 bases from J, with 18 bases between. Here the CDR3 reads CASSLQRQELETQYF. Written as DNA, the CDR3 is TGTGCCAGCAGTCTCCAAAGACAGGAGCTGGAGACCCAGTACTTC.

This sequence joins TRBV10-3 and TRBJ2-1; 11 bases are a match to TRBD2. V shed 2 bases, J shed 4 bases, and the junction held 4 bases outside the gene matches. CDR1 and CDR2 (germline): ENHRY, SYGVKD. The CDR3 has 16 residues. The CDR3 spells CAISEPRLAGYNEQFF. Here the CDR3 DNA reads TGTGCCATCAGTGAGCCTCGACTAGCGGGGTACAATGAGCAGTTCTTC.

DNA of the CDR3: TGCGCCAGCAGCCAAGAGACCCTCCTGACAGGGCGTGGGGACGAGCAGTACTTC. Protein: CASSQETLLTGRGDEQYF. This chain joins TRBV4-3 and TRBJ2-7; TRBD1 matches 7 bases. This CDR3 is built from 18 residues. The V segment lost 0 bases and the J segment 5 bases; nucleotides outside the gene matches: 16. CDR1 and CDR2 from the germline V gene are LGHNA and YSLEER.

CDR3 DNA: TGCGCCAGCAGCTTGGTTAGCGGGGGGGGAGAGACCCAGTACTTC. Translating it yields CASSLVSGGGETQYF. V gene TRBV5-1 combines with J gene TRBJ2-5; 11 bases line up with TRBD2. The V gene end was trimmed by 0 bases and the J gene end by 4 bases; junction bases not matched to a gene: 2. Per germline, CDR1 SGHRS and CDR2 YFSETQ. The CDR3 covers 15 residues.

The chain carries TRBV7-2 and TRBJ2-2; perhaps TRBD2 as D (6 bases). Germline assignment: CDR1 SGHTA and CDR2 FQGNSA. This CDR3 has 15 residues. V gave up 8 bases and J gave up 4 bases, with 17 bases separating them. The CDR3 protein is CASQKGREVTGELFF. CDR3 DNA sequence: TGTGCCAGCCAGAAGGGCAGGGAGGTCACCGGGGAGCTGTTTTTT.

This clone was seen more than once but under ten times. The rearrangement uses TRBV30 and TRBJ1-2; D not certain. The length of the CDR3 is 10 residues. V gave up 5 bases and J gave up 6 bases, with 7 bases separating them. Germline V gives CDR1 GTSNPN, CDR2 SVGIG (reference sequence). The DNA of the CDR3 is TGTGCCTGGCGGTCCGATGGCTACACCTTC. Amino acids: CAWRSDGYTF.

V gene TRBV9 combines with J gene TRBJ1-3, with TRBD1 as a possible D gene (5 bases). Germline assignment: CDR1 SGDLS and CDR2 YYNGEE. The V end lost 6 bases, the J end lost 1 base, and 14 bases lay between the germline ends. CDR3 length: 15 amino acids. This CDR3 reads CASTPLSGSGNTIYF. The CDR3 DNA sequence: TGTGCCAGCACCCCCCTTTCAGGGTCTGGAAACACCATATATTTT.

The CDR3 DNA reads TGCGCCAGCGTGGGGACTGACTACAATGAGCAGTTCTTC. Protein sequence: CASVGTDYNEQFF. The chain joins TRBV5-1 to TRBJ2-1; maybe TRBD2 (6 bases). V dropped 7 bases and J dropped 3 bases, with 11 bases sitting between them. There are 13 residues in the CDR3. Germline V gene data show CDR1 as SGHRS and CDR2 as YFSETQ. Combining the CDR3 with reference TRBV5-1 and TRBJ2-1 gives the whole variable domain KAGVTQTPRYLIKTRGQQVTLSCSPISGHRSVSWYQQTPGQGLQFLFEYFSETQRNKGNFPGRFSGRQFSNSRSEMNVSTLELGDSALYLCASVGTDYNEQFFGPGTRLTVL.

V usage is TRBV18 and J usage is TRBJ2-2; 7 bases are shared with TRBD2. Germline V lookup: CDR1 KGHSH, CDR2 LQKENI. Trimming took 4 bases from V and 4 from J; bases not matched to a gene: 3. The CDR3 extends over 14 amino acids. DNA for the CDR3: TGTGCCAGCTCACGGCGGGAGATCACCGGGGAGCTGTTTTTT. Protein sequence: CASSRREITGELFF.